The entry below gives a single TCR beta chain sequence along with its context. The source of the sample is a study of OX40 agonist ivuxolimab in advanced cancers. The repertoire was sequenced with immunoSEQ multiplex PCR; TCRdb's copy has only in-frame clones and lacks some. The profile covers about 25,000 clones, with 70% to 80% appearing a single time and about 32% taken by the ten largest. The length of the CDR3 is 14 residues. The germline gives CDR1 SGHRS, CDR2 YFSETQ. J gave up 6 bases and V 1 base, and 3 bases lay outside the gene matches. The specimen was CD4+ or CD8+ T cells sorted from blood, collected in a trial of the OX40 agonist ivuxolimab. This receptor was identified in an adult with an advanced solid tumor such as melanoma, head and neck, liver or kidney cancer. V gene TRBV5-1 combines with J gene TRBJ2-5, with 10 positions matching TRBD2. DNA for the CDR3: TGCGCCAGCAGCTTGACTAGCGGGGACAAGACCCAGTACTTC. It yields the protein CASSLTSGDKTQYF. The variable domain in full, completed from reference TRBV5-1 and TRBJ2-5, reads KAGVTQTPRYLIKTRGQQVTLSCSPISGHRSVSWYQQTPGQGLQFLFEYFSETQRNKGNFPGRFSGRQFSNSRSEMNVSTLELGDSALYLCASSLTSGDKTQYFGPGTRLLVL.